This T cell receptor beta chain was recorded in a study of lymphopenia after photon versus proton radiotherapy. This clone occurred once. The table came from immunoSEQ multiplex PCR; TCRdb's copy has only in-frame clones and leaves some out. The data contain 25,000 or so clones, more than 70% of them singletons. This TCR derives from a man aged 25-45 years with gastric cancer. Sequences were derived from peripheral blood, sampled from a patient treated with photon-based radiotherapy.

The CDR3, as DNA: TGTGCCAGCAGCTTAGTGGCGGGAGTAACAGATACGCAGTATTTT. Its protein product is CASSLVAGVTDTQYF. This chain links TRBV7-2 with TRBJ2-3; the match to TRBD2 covers 7 bases. The length of the CDR3 is 15 residues. J gave up 3 bases and V 1 base, and 4 bases lay outside the gene matches. Germline loops: CDR1 SGHTA, CDR2 FQGNSA.